This T cell receptor beta chain came from a study of blood T cells in healthy people across ages. This clonotype was observed once. A read error may explain this, as a much larger clone is one base away. Then a second PCR, running roughly 7 to 11 cycles, was carried out with a sample-barcoded 5' primer and a J-beta primer mix. Every sample gave at least 2.5 million paired-end reads containing CDR3. TCRdb reprocessed the 5' RACE reads with MiXCR, giving one entry per CDR3 protein. The sample yields hundreds of thousands of distinct CDR3 sequences, about 30% seen once. Sample: blood. The source of this sequence is a woman older than 75 in good health.

CDR3 bases: TGTGCCAGCAGCAGGCAAAGCACCGGGACAGGGGGCAGTATACGGGTTCAGCCCCAGCATTTT. It is translated as CASSRQSTGTGGSIRVQPQHF. The chain is built from TRBV11-1 and TRBJ1-5, with 12 bases identical to TRBD1. This CDR3 contains 21 residues. The germline gives CDR1 SGHAT, CDR2 FQDESV (reference sequence). V trimming: 5 bases; J trimming: 6 bases; junction bases outside the gene matches: 23.